This T cell receptor (beta chain) appears in the sequencing data of a study of cytomegalovirus exposure and HLA in healthy donors. Study outcomes and limitations: Presence/absence comparisons presumed near-even sequencing depth among donors.

Notes on this clone: Its specificity is not known.

Both 60 Vbeta primers and 13 Jbeta primers went into the PCR. The table came from immunoSEQ multiplex PCR; TCRdb's copy has only in-frame clones and leaves some out. Seen here are 140,000 or so clones, about three fifths observed once, and the top ten hold approximately 1.8%. The CDR3 spans 20 residues. The trim removed 3 bases at V and 0 bases at J, leaving 9 bases unmatched. Germline V gives CDR1 MGHRA, CDR2 YSYEKL. Though nominally healthy at sampling, donors likely had unrecorded immune exposures. Sequenced material: PBMCs. The V gene is TRBV4-1, the J gene TRBJ2-3; TRBD2 aligns across 16 bases. This receptor was taken from a male donor in good health and CMV-seronegative. The CDR3 protein is CASSQTGLAGGPSSTDTQYF. CDR3 coding DNA: TGCGCCAGCAGCCAGACGGGACTAGCGGGGGGGCCGTCTAGCACAGATACGCAGTATTTT.